These 15 T cell receptor beta chains came from one sample sequenced in a study of CD4 T cells in lung cancer (dated by TCRdb to between 2019 and 2020). Non-adjacent lung tissue was taken as far as possible from the malignant lesion, at least 3 cm away, from the same resection. The method was the immunoSEQ multiplex PCR assay. TCRdb re-hosts the immuneACCESS table, in-frame sequences only. Its copies lack some clones; in the studies checked, an unresolved V gene accounts for under half of them, and the cause for the rest is not known. This sample lists about 10,000 clones; around two thirds were detected once. The top ten hold 15% of the sample. Sequencing was carried out using normal lung tissue taken away from the tumor. The receptors originated from a man aged 60 to 69 with non-small cell lung cancer.

V gene TRBV2 combines with J gene TRBJ1-5; possible D gene TRBD1, 6 bases. This CDR3 region has 15 residues. Trimming left V 6 bases short and J 7 bases short, with 19 bases between. Germline values: CDR1 SNHLY, CDR2 FYNNEI. In DNA, the CDR3 is TGTGCCAGCAGCTTAGACCAGGGGATAGGACAGCCCCAGCATTTT. This codes for CASSLDQGIGQPQHF.

This chain uses TRBV9 with TRBJ2-1; D possibly corresponds to TRBD1 (5 bases). Trimming cost V 0 bases and J 5 bases, with 12 bases left between them. There are 15 residues in the CDR3. Germline assignment: CDR1 SGDLS and CDR2 YYNGEE. The CDR3 coding sequence is TGTGCCAGCAGCGTAGCTGGAATCAGGGACAATGAGCAGTTCTTC. This gives the protein CASSVAGIRDNEQFF.

The CDR3 nucleotides are TGCAGTGCTAGACAGGACTATGGCTACACCTTC. The encoded protein is CSARQDYGYTF. The J gene is TRBJ1-2, the V gene TRBV20-1; no clear D. The germline CDR1 and CDR2 sequences are DFQATT and SNEGSKA (reference sequence). Trimming removed 2 bases from V and 3 bases from J, with 4 bases in between. CDR3 length equals 11 residues.

This clone appeared once. The V call is TRBV19, the J call TRBJ2-7; 7 bases fit TRBD2. Germline V gene data show CDR1 as LNHDA and CDR2 as SQIVND (reference sequence). The J segment lost 4 bases and the V segment lost 5 bases, leaving 2 bases of the junction unmatched. CDR3 length: 12 residues. CDR3 protein: CASSRGEYEQYF. CDR3 DNA: TGTGCCAGTAGTCGGGGGGAATACGAGCAGTACTTC.

The rearrangement uses TRBV19 and TRBJ2-3; TRBD2 might be the D (5 bases). In germline, CDR1 is LNHDA, CDR2 SQIVND (reference sequence). The CDR3 sequence is 17 residues long. Deletions cut 4 bases from V and 6 bases from J, with 23 bases between. CDR3 amino acids: CASSTRAVGEGMDTQYF. Here the CDR3 DNA reads TGTGCCAGTAGTACCCGTGCGGTAGGAGAGGGTATGGATACGCAGTATTTT.

The chain has TRBV29-1 and TRBJ2-5, with 10 bases matching TRBD2. Germline CDR1 is SQVTM and CDR2 is ANQGSEA. V shed 7 bases and J 5 bases; nucleotides not matched to a gene: 10. This CDR3 is 14 amino acids long. The CDR3 DNA follows: TGCAGCGGAGCACCGGGACTAGCGATTGAGACCCAGTACTTC. Protein: CSGAPGLAIETQYF.

This rearrangement joins TRBV5-6 to TRBJ2-7; 8 bases map to TRBD2. The length of the CDR3 is 13 residues. The germline V gene encodes CDR1 SGHDT and CDR2 YYEEEE. Trimming removed 0 bases from V and 6 bases from J; junction bases left unmatched: 2. The CDR3 spells CASSLERGFEQYF. CDR3 bases: TGTGCCAGCAGCTTGGAGCGGGGGTTCGAGCAGTACTTC. Full variable domain (remainder filled in from reference TRBV5-6 and TRBJ2-7): DAGVTQSPTHLIKTRGQQVTLRCSPKSGHDTVSWYQQALGQGPQFIFQYYEEEERQRGNFPDRFSGHQFPNYSSELNVNALLLGDSALYLCASSLERGFEQYFGPGTRLTVT.

The chain carries TRBV7-3 and TRBJ2-3, with TRBD2 identical over 8 bases. V was clipped by 3 bases and J by 3 bases; unmatched bases: 5. Germline V gene data show CDR1 as SGHTA and CDR2 as FQGTGA. The CDR3 length is 15 residues. Here the CDR3 reads CASSFSAGETDTQYF. The CDR3 DNA follows: TGTGCCAGCAGCTTTTCAGCGGGAGAGACAGATACGCAGTATTTT.

The gene calls are TRBV5-6 and TRBJ2-6; possible D gene TRBD1, 5 bases. Trimming pared 4 bases from V and 1 base from J, leaving 9 bases between. Germline CDR1 and CDR2: SGHDT and YYEEEE. This CDR3 region has 15 residues. CDR3 bases: TGTGCCAGCAGCATCCGACAGTCTGGGGCCAACGTCCTGACTTTC. Its translation is CASSIRQSGANVLTF.

By proportion, this clone is medium-sized. The gene calls are TRBV10-3 and TRBJ2-1, with 9 bases matching TRBD1. The CDR3 has 13 residues. V lost 8 bases to trimming and J lost 10 bases; unmatched junction nucleotides: 9. The germline V gene has CDR1 ENHRY and CDR2 SYGVKD. The chain's CDR3 is CAIRTGTGNEQFF. CDR3 bases: TGTGCCATCCGCACCGGGACAGGGAACGAGCAGTTCTTC.

The gene calls are TRBV30 and TRBJ2-3; the D is unclear. The V end lost 0 bases, the J end lost 6 bases, and 4 bases lay between the germline ends. Germline V CDR1 and CDR2: GTSNPN, SVGIG (reference sequence). CDR3 length equals 11 residues. DNA for the CDR3: TGTGCCTGGAGTGTCCGGGATACGCAGTATTTT. As protein: CAWSVRDTQYF.

This clone was detected only a few times. Additional DNA sequences in this sample encode the identical CDR3. V and J are TRBV19 and TRBJ1-2; D not resolved. This CDR3 comprises 14 residues. Trimming pared 1 base from V and 4 bases from J, leaving 10 bases between. Germline assignment: CDR1 LNHDA and CDR2 SQIVND (reference sequence). The CDR3 nucleotides read TGTGCCAGTAGTATAGGAGAGGGCTCCTATGGCTACACCTTC. Protein sequence: CASSIGEGSYGYTF.

Relative to its sample, this clone is medium-sized. The rearrangement joins TRBV7-3 to TRBJ2-6; D is unresolved. CDR3 length: 13 residues. Trimming took off 11 bases at V and 3 bases at J, with 11 bases between the two ends. Per germline, CDR1 SGHTA and CDR2 FQGTGA. CDR3 amino acids: CASSVGGANVLTF. The CDR3, as DNA: TGTGCCTCATCGGTTGGTGGGGCCAACGTCCTGACTTTC.

This clone was observed once. This chain joins TRBV7-5 and TRBJ1-2. TRBV7-5 is shown as a pseudogene. This CDR3 region has 15 residues. CDR3 region: CARSPTPPRNYGYTF. CDR3 nucleotide sequence: TGTGCCAGAAGCCCTACTCCCCCCCGGAACTATGGCTACACCTTC.

This clone was recorded a few times. The chain is built from TRBV7-3 and TRBJ2-7; 8 nucleotides match TRBD2. Looked up from germline, CDR1 is SGHTA and CDR2 is FQGTGA. Trimming cost V 3 bases and J 4 bases; bases outside gene matches: 5. This CDR3 is built from 14 residues. CDR3: CASSFAGGKYEQYV. The CDR3 region has the DNA TGTGCCAGCAGCTTTGCGGGAGGTAAGTACGAGCAGTACGTC.